Sequencing of this T cell receptor (beta chain) was carried out in a study of CD8+CD57+ T cells in acquired aplastic anemia. As for the study in general: Mean yield of DNA from sorted CD4+ and CD8+ cells was roughly 3.4 ug.

Before being chosen for sequencing, patients had shown CD8+CD57+ cell expansion by flow cytometry. Severe acquired aplastic anemia was the diagnosis recorded for all patients. The template used for profiling TCR beta VDJ and CDR3 was genomic DNA. Using its own MiXCR run on the reads, TCRdb lists one record per CDR3 protein. The data show some 150,000 distinct CDR3 sequences, roughly 48% seen once. Regarding this clonotype: The antigen remains unidentified.

Study-wide findings and caveats: Sharing between patients and controls was observed for over 25 CD8+ CDR3 sequences.

The CDR3 has 13 amino acids. The germline V and J ends were trimmed by 7 bases and 6 bases, with 14 bases remaining between them. Germline V gene lookup returns CDR1 SNHLY and CDR2 FYNNEI. What was sequenced was sorted CD4+, CD8+, or CD8+CD57+ T cells (not recorded which) from PBMCs. The sequence was collected from a human donor with aplastic anemia. The chain uses TRBV2 and TRBJ2-3; D gene ambiguous. CDR3 loop: CASKSGSPDTQYF. As DNA, the CDR3 is TGTGCCAGCAAATCAGGATCCCCGGATACGCAGTATTTT.